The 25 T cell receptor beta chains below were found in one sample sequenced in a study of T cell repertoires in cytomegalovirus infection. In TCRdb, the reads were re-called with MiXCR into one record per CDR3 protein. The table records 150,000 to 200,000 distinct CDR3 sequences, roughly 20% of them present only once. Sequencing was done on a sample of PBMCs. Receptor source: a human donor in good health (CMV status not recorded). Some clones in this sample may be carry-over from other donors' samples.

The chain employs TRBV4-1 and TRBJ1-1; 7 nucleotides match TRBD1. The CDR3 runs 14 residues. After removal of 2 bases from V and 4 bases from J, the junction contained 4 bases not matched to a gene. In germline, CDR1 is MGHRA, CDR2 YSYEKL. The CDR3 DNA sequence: TGCGCCAGCAGCCAACTCTCAGGGGGCACTGAAGCTTTCTTT. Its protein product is CASSQLSGGTEAFF.

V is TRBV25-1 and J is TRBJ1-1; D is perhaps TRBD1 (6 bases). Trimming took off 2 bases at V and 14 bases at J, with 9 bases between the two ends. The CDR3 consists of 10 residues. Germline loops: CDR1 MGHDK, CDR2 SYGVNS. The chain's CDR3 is CASSEGQSFF. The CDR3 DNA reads TGTGCCAGCAGTGAAGGACAGAGCTTCTTT.

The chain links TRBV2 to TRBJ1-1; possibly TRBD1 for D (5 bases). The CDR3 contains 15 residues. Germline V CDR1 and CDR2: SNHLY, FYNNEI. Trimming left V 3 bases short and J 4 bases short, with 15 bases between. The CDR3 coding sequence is TGTGCCAGCAGTGAGGCAGGGTCCCTTTCCACTGAAGCTTTCTTT. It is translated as CASSEAGSLSTEAFF.

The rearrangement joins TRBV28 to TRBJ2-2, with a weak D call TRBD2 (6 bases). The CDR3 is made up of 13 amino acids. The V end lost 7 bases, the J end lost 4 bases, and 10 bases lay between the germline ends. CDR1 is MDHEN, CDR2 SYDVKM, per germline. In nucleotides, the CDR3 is TGTGCCAGCAATTGGGGGGTCACCGGGGAGCTGTTTTTT. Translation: CASNWGVTGELFF.

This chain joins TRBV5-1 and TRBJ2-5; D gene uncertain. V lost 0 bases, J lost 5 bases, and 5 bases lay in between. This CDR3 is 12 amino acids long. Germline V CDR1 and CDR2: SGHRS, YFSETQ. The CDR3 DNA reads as TGCGCCAGCAGCTTGGCGATGGAGACCCAGTACTTC. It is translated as CASSLAMETQYF.

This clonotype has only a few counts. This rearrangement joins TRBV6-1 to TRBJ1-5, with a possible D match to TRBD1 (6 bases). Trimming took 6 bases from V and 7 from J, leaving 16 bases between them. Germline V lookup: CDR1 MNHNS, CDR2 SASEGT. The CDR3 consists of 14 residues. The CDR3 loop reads CASRKGPTGQPQHF. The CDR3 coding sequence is TGTGCCAGCAGAAAAGGCCCGACAGGACAGCCCCAGCATTTT.

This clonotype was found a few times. In DNA form, the CDR3 reads TGCGCCAGCAGCCGAATGACAGATTCACCCCTCCACTTT. It specifies CASSRMTDSPLHF. The chain has TRBV5-1 and TRBJ1-6; tentatively, D is TRBD1 (5 bases). Germline V gene lookup returns CDR1 SGHRS and CDR2 YFSETQ. The V end lost 4 bases, the J end lost 8 bases, and 10 bases lay between the germline ends. The CDR3 totals 13 residues.

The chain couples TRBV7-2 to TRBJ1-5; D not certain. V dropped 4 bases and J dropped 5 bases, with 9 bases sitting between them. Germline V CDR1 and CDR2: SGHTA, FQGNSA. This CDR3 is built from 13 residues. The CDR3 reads CASSSMLDQPQHF. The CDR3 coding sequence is TGTGCCAGCAGCTCCATGTTAGATCAGCCCCAGCATTTT. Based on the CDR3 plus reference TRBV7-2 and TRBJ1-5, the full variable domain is GAGVSQSPSNKVTEKGKDVELRCDPISGHTALYWYRQSLGQGLEFLIYFQGNSAPDKSGLPSDRFSAERTGGSVSTLTIQRTQQEDSAVYLCASSSMLDQPQHFGDGTRLSIL.

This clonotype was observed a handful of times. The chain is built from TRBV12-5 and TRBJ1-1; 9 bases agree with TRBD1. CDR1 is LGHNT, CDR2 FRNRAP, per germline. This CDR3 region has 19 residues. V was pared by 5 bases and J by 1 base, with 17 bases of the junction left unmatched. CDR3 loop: CASGPDTGTGRQRNTEAFF. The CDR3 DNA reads TGTGCTAGTGGTCCTGATACCGGGACAGGGAGGCAACGGAACACTGAAGCTTTCTTT.

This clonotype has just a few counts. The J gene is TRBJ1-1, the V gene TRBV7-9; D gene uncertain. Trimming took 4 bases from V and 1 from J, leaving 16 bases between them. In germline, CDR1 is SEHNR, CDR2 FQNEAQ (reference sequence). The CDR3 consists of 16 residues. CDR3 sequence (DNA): TGTGCCAGCAGCTCCCGACCATGGACTGAGAACACTGAAGCTTTCTTT. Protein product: CASSSRPWTENTEAFF.

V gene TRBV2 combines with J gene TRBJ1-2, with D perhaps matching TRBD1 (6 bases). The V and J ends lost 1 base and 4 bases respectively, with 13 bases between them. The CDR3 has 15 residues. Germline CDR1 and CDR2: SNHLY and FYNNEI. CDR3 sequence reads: CASSEGQVNFYGYTF. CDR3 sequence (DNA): TGTGCCAGCAGTGAAGGACAGGTTAACTTCTATGGCTACACCTTC.

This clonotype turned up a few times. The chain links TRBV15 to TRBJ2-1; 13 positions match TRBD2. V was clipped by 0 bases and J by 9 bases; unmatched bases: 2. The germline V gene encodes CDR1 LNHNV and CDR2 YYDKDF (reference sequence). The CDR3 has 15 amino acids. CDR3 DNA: TGTGCCACCAGCAGAGATACTAGCGGGGGGGGTGAGCAGTTCTTC. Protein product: CATSRDTSGGGEQFF.

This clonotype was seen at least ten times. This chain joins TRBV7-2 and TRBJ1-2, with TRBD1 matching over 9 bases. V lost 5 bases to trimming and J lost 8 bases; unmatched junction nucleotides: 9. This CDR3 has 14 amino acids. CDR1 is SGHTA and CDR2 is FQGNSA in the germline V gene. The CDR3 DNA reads TGTGCCAGCAGCCCCTGGACAGGGGTAGAAGGCTACACCTTC. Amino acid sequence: CASSPWTGVEGYTF.

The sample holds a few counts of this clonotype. The CDR3 DNA is TGTGCCAGCAGCCTTGGGACAGTGGAGGGAAACACCATATATTTT. Translation gives CASSLGTVEGNTIYF. This rearrangement joins TRBV12-3 or TRBV12-4 to TRBJ1-3; 7 nucleotides align to TRBD1. The CDR3 is 15 amino acids. Trimming cost V 6 bases and J 4 bases; bases outside gene matches: 9.

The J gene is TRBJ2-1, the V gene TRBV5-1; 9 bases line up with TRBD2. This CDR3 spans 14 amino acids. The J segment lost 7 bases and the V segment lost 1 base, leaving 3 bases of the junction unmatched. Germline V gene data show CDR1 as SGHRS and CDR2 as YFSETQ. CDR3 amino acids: CASSLTSGLNEQFF. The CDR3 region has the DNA TGCGCCAGCAGCTTGACTAGCGGGCTTAATGAGCAGTTCTTC. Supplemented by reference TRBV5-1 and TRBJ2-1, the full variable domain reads KAGVTQTPRYLIKTRGQQVTLSCSPISGHRSVSWYQQTPGQGLQFLFEYFSETQRNKGNFPGRFSGRQFSNSRSEMNVSTLELGDSALYLCASSLTSGLNEQFFGPGTRLTVL.

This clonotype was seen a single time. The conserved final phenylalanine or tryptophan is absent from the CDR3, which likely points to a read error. This CDR3 is CASSSRDQETQYL. The CDR3 region has the DNA TGCGCCAGCAGCTCCCGGGACCAAGAGACCCAGTACTTA. The chain couples TRBV5-1 to TRBJ2-5; no definite D call. Trimming removed 3 bases at V and 0 bases at J, with 6 bases between. Germline V CDR1 and CDR2: SGHRS, YFSETQ. CDR3 length: 13 amino acids.

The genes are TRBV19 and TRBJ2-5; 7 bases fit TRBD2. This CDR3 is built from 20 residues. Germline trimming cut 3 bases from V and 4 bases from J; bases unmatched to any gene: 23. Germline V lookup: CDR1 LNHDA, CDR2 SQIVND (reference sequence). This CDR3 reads CASSMRGHFWRETTVETQYF. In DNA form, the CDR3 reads TGTGCCAGTAGTATGCGGGGCCATTTTTGGCGGGAGACGACCGTAGAGACCCAGTACTTC.

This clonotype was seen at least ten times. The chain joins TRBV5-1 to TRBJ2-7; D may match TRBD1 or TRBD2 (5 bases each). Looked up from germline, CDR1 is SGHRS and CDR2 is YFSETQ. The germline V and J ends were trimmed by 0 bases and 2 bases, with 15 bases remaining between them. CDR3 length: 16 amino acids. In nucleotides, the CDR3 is TGCGCCAGCAGCTTGGCCTCACTCCGGGACCCCTACGAGCAGTACTTC. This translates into CASSLASLRDPYEQYF.

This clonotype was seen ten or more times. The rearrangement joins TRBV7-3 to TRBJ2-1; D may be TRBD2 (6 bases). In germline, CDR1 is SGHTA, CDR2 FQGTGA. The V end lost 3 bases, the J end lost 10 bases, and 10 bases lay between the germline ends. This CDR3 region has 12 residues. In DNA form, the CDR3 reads TGTGCCAGCAGCTTGCCTAGCGCCGAGCAGTTCTTC. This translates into CASSLPSAEQFF.

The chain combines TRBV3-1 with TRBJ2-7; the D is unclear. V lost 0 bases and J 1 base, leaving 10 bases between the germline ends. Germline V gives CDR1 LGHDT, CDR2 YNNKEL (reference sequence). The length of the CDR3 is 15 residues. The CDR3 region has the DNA TGTGCCAGCAGCCAAGAAGGCGGCAGATCCTACGAGCAGTACTTC. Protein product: CASSQEGGRSYEQYF.

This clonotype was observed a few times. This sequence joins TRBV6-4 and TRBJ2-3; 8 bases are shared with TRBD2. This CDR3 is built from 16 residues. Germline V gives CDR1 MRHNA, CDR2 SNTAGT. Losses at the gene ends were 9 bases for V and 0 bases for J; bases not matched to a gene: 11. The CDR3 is CASRAWASGSTDTQYF. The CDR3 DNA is TGTGCCAGTCGGGCATGGGCTAGCGGGAGCACAGATACGCAGTATTTT.

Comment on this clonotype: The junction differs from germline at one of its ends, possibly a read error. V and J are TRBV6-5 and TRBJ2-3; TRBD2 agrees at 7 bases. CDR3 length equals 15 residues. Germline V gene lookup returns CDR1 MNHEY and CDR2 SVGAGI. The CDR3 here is CASSYEAGRTDMQYF. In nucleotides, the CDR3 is TGTGCCAGCAGTTACGAAGCGGGGCGCACAGATATGCAGTATTTT.

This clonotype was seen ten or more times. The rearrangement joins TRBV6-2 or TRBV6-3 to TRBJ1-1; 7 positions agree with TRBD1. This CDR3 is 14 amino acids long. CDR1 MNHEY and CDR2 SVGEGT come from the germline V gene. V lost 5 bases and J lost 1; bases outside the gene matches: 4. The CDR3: CASSKQGSNTEAFF. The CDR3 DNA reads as TGTGCCAGCAGTAAACAGGGGTCGAACACTGAAGCTTTCTTT.

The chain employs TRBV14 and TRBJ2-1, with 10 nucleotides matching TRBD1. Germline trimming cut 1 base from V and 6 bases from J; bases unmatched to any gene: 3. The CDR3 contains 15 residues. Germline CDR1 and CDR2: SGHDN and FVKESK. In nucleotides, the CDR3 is TGTGCCAGCAGCCAAGGGACAGGGGGGTCCAATGAGCAGTTCTTC. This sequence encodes CASSQGTGGSNEQFF.

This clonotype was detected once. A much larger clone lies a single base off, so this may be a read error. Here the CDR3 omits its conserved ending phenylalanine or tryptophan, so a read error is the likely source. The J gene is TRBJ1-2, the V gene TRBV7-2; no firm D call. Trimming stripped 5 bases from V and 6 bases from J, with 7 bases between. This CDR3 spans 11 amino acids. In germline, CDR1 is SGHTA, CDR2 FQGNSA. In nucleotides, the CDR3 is TGTGCCAGCAGCGTGGTTGATGGCTACACCCTC. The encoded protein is CASSVVDGYTL.